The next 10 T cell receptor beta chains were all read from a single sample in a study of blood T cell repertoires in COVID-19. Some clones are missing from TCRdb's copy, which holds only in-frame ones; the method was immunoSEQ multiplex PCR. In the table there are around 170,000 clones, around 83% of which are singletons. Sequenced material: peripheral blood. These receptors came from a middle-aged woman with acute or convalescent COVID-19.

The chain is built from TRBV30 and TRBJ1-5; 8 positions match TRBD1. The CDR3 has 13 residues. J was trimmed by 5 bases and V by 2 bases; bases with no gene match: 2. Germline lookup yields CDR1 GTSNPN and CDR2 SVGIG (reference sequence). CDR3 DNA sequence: TGTGCCTGGAGTATACAGGGGGATCAGCCCCAGCATTTT. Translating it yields CAWSIQGDQPQHF.

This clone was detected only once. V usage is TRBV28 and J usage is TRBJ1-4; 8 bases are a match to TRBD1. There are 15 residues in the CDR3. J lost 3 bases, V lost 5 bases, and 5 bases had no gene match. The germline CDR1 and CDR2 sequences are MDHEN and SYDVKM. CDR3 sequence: CASSLPTGANEKLFF. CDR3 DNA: TGTGCCAGCAGTCTACCGACAGGGGCTAATGAAAAACTGTTTTTT.

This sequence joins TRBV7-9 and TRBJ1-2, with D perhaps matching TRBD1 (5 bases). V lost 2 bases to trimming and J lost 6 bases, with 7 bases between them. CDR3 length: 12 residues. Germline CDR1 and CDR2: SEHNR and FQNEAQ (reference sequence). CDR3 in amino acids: CASSLMGHGYTF. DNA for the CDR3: TGTGCCAGCAGCTTAATGGGGCATGGCTACACCTTC. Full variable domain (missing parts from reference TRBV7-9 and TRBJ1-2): DTGVSQNPRHKITKRGQNVTFRCDPISEHNRLYWYRQTLGQGPEFLTYFQNEAQLEKSRLLSDRFSAERPKGSFSTLEIQRTEQGDSAMYLCASSLMGHGYTFGSGTRLTVV.

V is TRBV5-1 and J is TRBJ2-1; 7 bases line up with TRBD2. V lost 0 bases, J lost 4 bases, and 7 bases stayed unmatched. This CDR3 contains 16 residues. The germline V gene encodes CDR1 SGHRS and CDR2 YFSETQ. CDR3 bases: TGCGCCAGCAGCTTGGCCTCGGCTAGCGGATACAATGAGCAGTTCTTC. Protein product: CASSLASASGYNEQFF. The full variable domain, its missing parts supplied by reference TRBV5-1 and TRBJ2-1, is KAGVTQTPRYLIKTRGQQVTLSCSPISGHRSVSWYQQTPGQGLQFLFEYFSETQRNKGNFPGRFSGRQFSNSRSEMNVSTLELGDSALYLCASSLASASGYNEQFFGPGTRLTVL.

The DNA for the CDR3 is TGTGCCAGCAGCAGGGAGGGAGGACAGGGGGCTCGAAACACCATATATTTT. Protein: CASSREGGQGARNTIYF. The V call is TRBV9, the J call TRBJ1-3; 11 bases are shared with TRBD1. The CDR3 contains 17 residues. Germline values: CDR1 SGDLS, CDR2 YYNGEE. The junction had 11 bases not matched to a gene; V was cut back by 4 bases and J by 5 bases.

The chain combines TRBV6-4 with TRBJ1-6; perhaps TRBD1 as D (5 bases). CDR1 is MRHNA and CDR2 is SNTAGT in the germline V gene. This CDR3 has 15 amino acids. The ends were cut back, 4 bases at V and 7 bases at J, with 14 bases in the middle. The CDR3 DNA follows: TGTGCCAGCAGTGCTGACAGTTTTGGGAATTCACCCCTCCACTTT. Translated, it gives CASSADSFGNSPLHF.

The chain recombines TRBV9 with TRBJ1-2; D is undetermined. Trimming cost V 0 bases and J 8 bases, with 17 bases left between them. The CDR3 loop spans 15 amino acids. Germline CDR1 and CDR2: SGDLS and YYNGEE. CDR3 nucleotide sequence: TGTGCCAGCAGCGTAGGAGACCCCAGAGCGGGAGGCTACACCTTC. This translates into CASSVGDPRAGGYTF.

The CDR3 sequence: CASSLQGNSGNTIYF. CDR3 DNA: TGTGCCAGCAGTCTACAGGGGAACTCTGGAAACACCATATATTTT. The rearrangement uses TRBV2 and TRBJ1-3; 7 positions match TRBD1. Trimming removed 5 bases from V and 0 bases from J; junction bases left unmatched: 4. Germline V gene lookup returns CDR1 SNHLY and CDR2 FYNNEI. The CDR3 is made up of 15 amino acids.

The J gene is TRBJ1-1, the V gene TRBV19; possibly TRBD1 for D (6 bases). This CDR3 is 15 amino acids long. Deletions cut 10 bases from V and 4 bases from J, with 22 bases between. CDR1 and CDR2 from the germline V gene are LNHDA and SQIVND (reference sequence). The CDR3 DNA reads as TGTGCCACTAAACCCGGGACATTCGAGGTCACTGAAGCTTTCTTT. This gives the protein CATKPGTFEVTEAFF.

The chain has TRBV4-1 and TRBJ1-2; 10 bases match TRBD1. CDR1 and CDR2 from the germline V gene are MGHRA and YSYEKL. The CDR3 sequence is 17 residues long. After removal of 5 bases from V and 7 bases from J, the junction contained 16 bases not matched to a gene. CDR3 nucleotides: TGCGCCAGCAGCTCTCAATTAATCCGGGACAGGGGTCGTGGCTACACCTTC. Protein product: CASSSQLIRDRGRGYTF.